This T cell receptor (beta chain) comes out of a study of blood T cells in healthy people across ages. A second about 6 to 12 cycle PCR used barcoded and J-beta primers. TCRdb passed the 5' RACE reads through MiXCR, listing each CDR3 protein once. The table records 1.5 million to 1.9 million distinct CDR3 sequences, approximately 43% of them present only once. Trimming left V 5 bases short and J 5 bases short, with 12 bases between. Germline CDR1 reads MNHEY; CDR2 reads SMNVEV (reference sequence). This CDR3 has 13 amino acids. This rearrangement joins TRBV27 to TRBJ1-1; a possible D gene is TRBD1 (5 bases). The sequence was collected from a woman aged 18-30 years in good health. Sequenced material: blood. The CDR3 sequence: CASSHPRGTEAFF. The CDR3 DNA follows: TGTGCCAGCAGTCACCCGCGGGGGACTGAAGCTTTCTTT.